These T cell receptor beta chains were read from a single sample in a study of cytomegalovirus exposure and HLA in healthy donors. Measured with immunoSEQ multiplex PCR; TCRdb has only the in-frame clones, and not every one. The sample holds approximately 280,000 clones, approximately 90% seen once. The sample consisted of PBMCs. The source is a woman aged 18 to 35 in good health and CMV-seronegative. Each CDR3 is given with its conserved first and last residue. The D gene is left open where the match is weak. Not all rows give a size; the values are once, few, many and, for expanded clones, a class.

size: .
J: TRBJ2-5
V: TRBV6-5
D: TRBD2
length: 15
DNA: TGTGCCAGCAGCCTGCGACTAGCGGGAGGGGAGACCCAGTACTTC
CDR3: CASSLRLAGGETQYF

size: .
J: TRBJ1-5
V: TRBV6-1
D: .
length: 15
DNA: TGTGCCAGCAGTCGTTGGAGGGAAGGCAATCAGCCCCAGCATTTT
CDR3: CASSRWREGNQPQHF

size: .
J: TRBJ2-1
V: TRBV5-1
D: TRBD2
length: 15
DNA: TGCGCCAGCAGCTTGGCGGGGGGAGGGGACAATGAGCAGTTCTTC
CDR3: CASSLAGGGDNEQFF

size: .
J: TRBJ1-4
V: TRBV25-1
D: .
length: 15
DNA: TGTGCCAGCAGTGAACACGGCGGGGCTAATGAAAAACTGTTTTTT
CDR3: CASSEHGGANEKLFF

size: .
J: TRBJ1-2
V: TRBV5-6
D: TRBD1
length: 14
DNA: TGTGCCAGCAGCACTGGGACAGCGTCATTGGGCTACACCTTC
CDR3: CASSTGTASLGYTF

size: .
J: TRBJ2-7
V: TRBV2
D: .
length: 15
DNA: TGTGCCAGCAGTGAAGGGGCGGGGGCGTCTTACGAGCAGTACTTC
CDR3: CASSEGAGASYEQYF

size: .
J: TRBJ2-1
V: TRBV5-6
D: TRBD2
length: 14
DNA: TGTGCCAGCAGCTGGGAGACTAGCGGGAGTGAGCAGTTCTTC
CDR3: CASSWETSGSEQFF

size: .
J: TRBJ2-2
V: TRBV27
D: TRBD1
length: 19
DNA: TGTGCCAGCAGTTTGACCGGGACAGGGGCCCTCCCGAACACCGGGGAGCTGTTTTTT
CDR3: CASSLTGTGALPNTGELFF

size: .
J: TRBJ2-7
V: TRBV6-5
D: .
length: 14
DNA: TGTGCCAGCAGTTACGGGGCGGAGACTTACGAGCAGTACTTC
CDR3: CASSYGAETYEQYF

size: .
J: TRBJ2-1
V: TRBV27
D: .
length: 14
DNA: TGTGCCAGCAGTCCAAGAGCACTAGGAAATGAGCAGTTCTTC
CDR3: CASSPRALGNEQFF

size: .
J: TRBJ2-7
V: TRBV30
D: .
length: 14
DNA: TGTGCCTGGAGTGCTTGGAGGACTTACTACGAGCAGTACTTC
CDR3: CAWSAWRTYYEQYF

size: .
J: TRBJ2-5
V: TRBV19
D: TRBD2
length: 13
DNA: TGTGCCAGTAGTAGGAGGACTAGCGTAACCCAGTACTTC
CDR3: CASSRRTSVTQYF

size: .
J: TRBJ1-3
V: TRBV13
D: .
length: 18
DNA: TGTGCCAGCAGTCCTCCGGGACAAAATTCGGTGTCTGGAAACACCATATATTTT
CDR3: CASSPPGQNSVSGNTIYF

size: .
J: TRBJ2-7
V: TRBV28
D: .
length: 16
DNA: TGTGCCAGCAGTCCCATATCCGCCGTGACAGCCTACGAGCAGTACTTC
CDR3: CASSPISAVTAYEQYF

size: few
J: TRBJ1-5
V: TRBV10-3
D: .
length: 13
DNA: TGTGCCATTGCTAATACCCCGTCCCAGCCCCAGCATTTT
CDR3: CAIANTPSQPQHF

size: .
J: TRBJ2-7
V: TRBV7-2
D: TRBD2
length: 17
DNA: TGTGCCAGCAGCTTAGACCCTAGACTAGCGCGAGTCTACGAGCAGTACTTC
CDR3: CASSLDPRLARVYEQYF

size: .
J: TRBJ2-1
V: TRBV4-3
D: TRBD2
length: 19
DNA: TGCGCCAGCAGCCCAGATACCCCTTCGCGGGAGGGCAGTTGGAATGAGCAGTTCTTC
CDR3: CASSPDTPSREGSWNEQFF

size: .
J: TRBJ1-1
V: TRBV5-1
D: .
length: 14
DNA: TGCGCCAGCAGCTTGAGCTCAGGGGACACTGAAGCTTTCTTT
CDR3: CASSLSSGDTEAFF

size: .
J: TRBJ2-7
V: TRBV18
D: TRBD2
length: 16
DNA: TGTGCCAGCTCACCGGTGGAGACTAGCGGGAGACACGAGCAGTACTTC
CDR3: CASSPVETSGRHEQYF

size: .
J: TRBJ1-4
V: TRBV9
D: TRBD1
length: 15
DNA: TGTGCCAGCAGCGTAGGACAGGGGGCCGGTGAAAAACTGTTTTTT
CDR3: CASSVGQGAGEKLFF

size: .
J: TRBJ2-7
V: TRBV6-5
D: TRBD2
length: 14
DNA: TGTGCCAGCAGGGTAGCGGGAGGGAGACGGGAGCAGTACTTC
CDR3: CASRVAGGRREQYF

size: .
J: TRBJ1-1
V: TRBV18
D: .
length: 15
DNA: TGTGCCAGCTCACCACAACGGGAGGTATGGACTGAAGCTTTCTTT
CDR3: CASSPQREVWTEAFF

size: .
J: TRBJ2-5
V: TRBV4-2
D: TRBD1
length: 13
DNA: TGTGCCAGCAGCCAGGACAGGGAAGAGACCCAGTACTTC
CDR3: CASSQDREETQYF

size: .
J: TRBJ2-7
V: TRBV20-1
D: TRBD1
length: 11
DNA: TGCAGCGGGACAGGACTCTACGAGCAGTACTTC
CDR3: CSGTGLYEQYF

size: .
J: TRBJ2-5
V: TRBV11-1
D: TRBD2
length: 16
DNA: TGTGCCAGCAGCTTAATCGGGGGAGGGGCAGGGGAGACCCAGTACTTC
CDR3: CASSLIGGGAGETQYF

size: .
J: TRBJ2-1
V: TRBV5-1
D: TRBD2
length: 17
DNA: TGCGCCAGCAGCATAATACCGGGACTAGCGGGAGGAGGTGTGAGGTTCTTC
CDR3: CASSIIPGLAGGGVRFF

size: .
J: TRBJ1-1
V: TRBV5-6
D: TRBD1
length: 16
DNA: TGTGCCAGCAGCTTTAGGGAAGGGGGCCTCTTTGCTGAAGCTTTCTTT
CDR3: CASSFREGGLFAEAFF

size: .
J: TRBJ1-2
V: TRBV27
D: .
length: 14
DNA: TGTGCCAGCAGGGGCCTGGGCCCTAACTATGGCTACACCTTC
CDR3: CASRGLGPNYGYTF

size: .
J: TRBJ1-2
V: TRBV6-6
D: TRBD1
length: 14
DNA: TGTGCCAGCAGTCTCCGACAGGGAAACTATGGCTACACCTTC
CDR3: CASSLRQGNYGYTF

size: .
J: TRBJ1-3
V: TRBV7-2
D: .
length: 14
DNA: TGTGCCAGCAGGGACTATTACTCTGGAAACACCATATATTTT
CDR3: CASRDYYSGNTIYF

size: .
J: TRBJ2-1
V: TRBV2
D: .
length: 12
DNA: TGTGCCAGTTCTCAGGGTAACAATGAGCAGTTCTTC
CDR3: CASSQGNNEQFF

size: .
J: TRBJ1-1
V: TRBV2
D: .
length: 12
DNA: TGTGCCAGCACACGCGGGGGAACTGAAGCTTTCTTT
CDR3: CASTRGGTEAFF

size: once
J: TRBJ2-2
V: TRBV19
D: TRBD1
length: 16
DNA: TGTGCCAGTAGTATACCAGGGGGTTTGAGCACCGGGGAGCTGTTTTTT
CDR3: CASSIPGGLSTGELFF

size: .
J: TRBJ2-7
V: TRBV6-5
D: .
length: 15
DNA: TGTGCCAGCAGTTACCCAAGGGGAGGTCCCTACGAGCAGTACTTC
CDR3: CASSYPRGGPYEQYF

size: .
J: TRBJ1-1
V: TRBV27
D: .
length: 16
DNA: TGTGCCAGCAGTTTAAGTTCTTGGGGGCGAGGCACTGAAGCTTTCTTT
CDR3: CASSLSSWGRGTEAFF